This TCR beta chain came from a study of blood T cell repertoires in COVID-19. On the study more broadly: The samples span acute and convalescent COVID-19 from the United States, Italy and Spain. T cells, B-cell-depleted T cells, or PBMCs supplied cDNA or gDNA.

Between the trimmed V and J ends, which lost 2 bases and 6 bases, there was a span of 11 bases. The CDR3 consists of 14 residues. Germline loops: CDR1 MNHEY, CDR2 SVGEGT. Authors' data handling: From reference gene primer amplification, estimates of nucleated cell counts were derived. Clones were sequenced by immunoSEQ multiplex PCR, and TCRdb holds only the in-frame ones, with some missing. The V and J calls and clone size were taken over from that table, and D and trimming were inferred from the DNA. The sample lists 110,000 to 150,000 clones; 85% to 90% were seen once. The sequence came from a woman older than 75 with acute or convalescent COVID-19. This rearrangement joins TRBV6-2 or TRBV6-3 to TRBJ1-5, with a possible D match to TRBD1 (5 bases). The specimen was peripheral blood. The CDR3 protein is CASSYGTSGQPQHF. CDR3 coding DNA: TGTGCCAGCAGTTACGGGACTTCTGGTCAGCCCCAGCATTTT.